The 24 T cell receptor beta chains reported below all come from one sample, sequenced in a study of T cells in Graves' hyperthyroidism and ophthalmopathy. The source material, RNA transcripts, was used to amplify TCR beta CDR3 regions. The TCR CDR3 first-round RT-PCR relied on the HTBI primer set. TCRdb fed the multiplex PCR reads into MiXCR, producing one record per CDR3 protein. The sample lists around 800,000 distinct CDR3 sequences; 35% to 45% were seen once. Sample: blood. Every receptor here comes from a man younger than 35 with Graves' hyperthyroidism.

This clonotype was seen repeatedly, ten times or more. The rearrangement uses TRBV29-1 and TRBJ2-2, with TRBD2 as a possible D gene (6 bases). The CDR3 totals 14 residues. The germline gives CDR1 SQVTM, CDR2 ANQGSEA. V lost 6 bases to trimming and J lost 1 base, with 12 bases between them. The CDR3 region is CSVGGPKNTGELFF. In DNA form, the CDR3 reads TGCAGCGTGGGGGGACCGAAGAACACCGGGGAGCTGTTTTTT.

This clonotype has more than one count but fewer than ten. The rearrangement joins TRBV6-6 to TRBJ1-5; weak D call: TRBD1 (5 bases). The CDR3 is 13 residues long. Germline CDR1 reads MNHNY; CDR2 reads SVGAGI (reference sequence). The germline V and J ends were trimmed by 7 bases and 5 bases, with 12 bases remaining between them. The CDR3, as DNA: TGTGCCAGCACCTTTGGGGGGTATCAGCCCCAGCATTTT. Protein product: CASTFGGYQPQHF.

This clonotype came up many times. The J gene is TRBJ1-2, the V gene TRBV20-1, with D possibly being TRBD1 (5 bases). The ends were cut back, 1 base at V and 9 bases at J, with 15 bases in the middle. Per germline, CDR1 DFQATT and CDR2 SNEGSKA (reference sequence). This CDR3 contains 13 residues. CDR3 in DNA: TGCAGTGCTAGAGCCACAAGCGAGGGGCGCTACACCTTC. Protein: CSARATSEGRYTF.

This clonotype showed up just a few times. The genes are TRBV19 and TRBJ2-2; no clear D gene. The ends were cut back, 8 bases at V and 7 bases at J, with 8 bases in the middle. This CDR3 has 11 amino acids. Germline CDR1 is LNHDA and CDR2 is SQIVND (reference sequence). In nucleotides, the CDR3 is TGTGCCAGTGAGGCTGGCGGGGAGCTGTTTTTT. This encodes CASEAGGELFF.

The chain joins TRBV7-8 to TRBJ2-6; 7 bases agree with TRBD1. Germline trimming cut 2 bases from V and 0 bases from J; bases unmatched to any gene: 4. This CDR3 has 17 amino acids. CDR1 and CDR2 (germline): SGHVS, FQNEAQ. CDR3 residues: CASSLTGQPSGANVLTF. The DNA of the CDR3 is TGTGCCAGCAGCTTAACGGGACAGCCCTCTGGGGCCAACGTCCTGACTTTC.

CDR3 sequence: CATSTAGNTGELFF. CDR3 nucleotide sequence: TGTGCCACCAGCACGGCTGGCAACACCGGGGAGCTGTTTTTT. The rearrangement uses TRBV15 and TRBJ2-2, with D hard to call. Germline-derived CDR1 and CDR2 are LNHNV and YYDKDF (reference sequence). CDR3 length equals 14 residues. V was clipped by 4 bases and J by 2 bases, with 8 bases between them. The entire variable domain, with the rest obtained from reference TRBV15 and TRBJ2-2, is as follows: DAMVIQNPRYQVTQFGKPVTLSCSQTLNHNVMYWYQQKSSQAPKLLFHYYDKDFNNEADTPDNFQSRRPNTSFCFLDIRSPGLGDTAMYLCATSTAGNTGELFFGEGSRLTVL.

Remarks on this clonotype: The junction departs from germline at one end; a sequencing error may be responsible. V and J are TRBV7-2 and TRBJ2-5; a possible D gene is TRBD2 (7 bases). The DNA end is a closer match to TRBJ2-7, so the J assignment may be wrong. Germline values: CDR1 SGHTA, CDR2 FQGNSA. The CDR3 consists of 15 residues. Here the CDR3 reads CASSQQRDKNYEQYF. In DNA, the CDR3 is TGCGCCAGCAGCCAACAGCGGGACAAAAACTACGAGCAGTACTTC.

This sequence joins TRBV5-1 and TRBJ2-7; perhaps TRBD2 as D (6 bases). The CDR3 has 15 residues. Looked up from germline, CDR1 is SGHRS and CDR2 is YFSETQ. The V end was cut by 2 bases, the J end by 2 bases, with 14 bases between. The CDR3 spells CASSLSEGGTYEQYF. The CDR3 DNA sequence: TGCGCCAGCAGCTTATCAGAGGGCGGGACCTACGAGCAGTACTTC.

The chain carries TRBV9 and TRBJ1-1; tentatively, D is TRBD1 (5 bases). V lost 4 bases and J lost 8, with 18 bases in between. This CDR3 comprises 14 residues. CDR1 SGDLS and CDR2 YYNGEE come from the germline V gene. CDR3 coding DNA: TGTGCCAGCAGCTTATCTCCACCGGGACGGGAAGCTTTCTTT. This translates into CASSLSPPGREAFF.

The chain employs TRBV4-2 and TRBJ1-1; 9 positions agree with TRBD1. This CDR3 region has 16 residues. Germline CDR1 is LGHNA and CDR2 is YNFKEQ. V shed 1 base, J shed 1 base, and the junction held 4 bases outside the gene matches. The CDR3 sequence: CASSQGTGDRNTEAFF. The DNA of the CDR3 is TGTGCCAGCAGCCAAGGGACAGGGGACCGGAACACTGAAGCTTTCTTT.

The chain is built from TRBV5-1 and TRBJ1-5, with 12 bases lining up with TRBD1. Germline V gene sequence: CDR1 SGHRS, CDR2 YFSETQ. After removal of 2 bases from V and 8 bases from J, the junction contained 5 bases not matched to a gene. The CDR3 has 15 amino acids. CDR3 sequence reads: CASSFGTGGYEPQHF. The CDR3 DNA sequence: TGCGCCAGCAGCTTTGGGACAGGGGGCTACGAGCCCCAGCATTTT.

This clonotype was observed at least ten times. The V and J genes are TRBV9 and TRBJ1-1; D may be TRBD1 (6 bases). The germline V and J ends were trimmed by 0 bases and 5 bases, with 8 bases remaining between them. The germline gives CDR1 SGDLS, CDR2 YYNGEE. This CDR3 is 13 amino acids long. The CDR3 loop reads CASSVGQDTEAFF. The CDR3 DNA follows: TGTGCCAGCAGCGTAGGACAGGATACTGAAGCTTTCTTT. The variable domain in full, completed from reference TRBV9 and TRBJ1-1, reads DSGVTQTPKHLITATGQRVTLRCSPRSGDLSVYWYQQSLDQGLQFLIQYYNGEERAKGNILERFSAQQFPDLHSELNLSSLELGDSALYFCASSVGQDTEAFFGQGTRLTVV.

On this clonotype: A much larger clone is a single base away; this may be a read error. The chain recombines TRBV29-1 with TRBJ2-7; D is undetermined. Germline V gives CDR1 SQVTM, CDR2 ANQGSEA. The CDR3 contains 11 residues. CDR3 protein: CSAEDRNEQYF. CDR3 DNA sequence: TGCAGCGCTGAAGATCGCAACGAGCAGTACTTC.

This clonotype was seen at least ten times. The rearrangement joins TRBV7-9 to TRBJ2-7; 9 bases fit TRBD2. Germline CDR1 is SEHNR and CDR2 is FQNEAQ (reference sequence). The V gene end was trimmed by 1 base and the J gene end by 5 bases; junction bases not matched to a gene: 6. CDR3 length: 15 amino acids. The CDR3 protein is CASSLVPGLADEQYF. The CDR3 DNA reads as TGTGCCAGCAGCTTAGTCCCGGGACTAGCAGACGAGCAGTACTTC.

The genes are TRBV4-1 and TRBJ2-7; possibly TRBD2 for D (6 bases). Germline CDR1 MGHRA, CDR2 YSYEKL. The CDR3 sequence is 16 residues long. V was shortened by 2 bases and J by 3 bases, with 17 bases between the two germline ends. CDR3 sequence (DNA): TGCGCCAGCAGCCAACTGGGAGTATTGGGGGGCTACGAGCAGTACTTC. Translation gives CASSQLGVLGGYEQYF.

This clonotype was detected ten times or more. J is TRBJ1-2 and V is TRBV9, with D possibly matching TRBD1 (6 bases). The germline V gene encodes CDR1 SGDLS and CDR2 YYNGEE. This CDR3 region has 15 residues. V lost 5 bases to trimming and J lost 6 bases, with 20 bases between them. CDR3: CASSLGAGRLNGYTF. The CDR3 nucleotides read TGTGCCAGCAGTCTGGGGGCAGGTCGACTCAATGGCTACACCTTC.

This clonotype was counted only a few times. The chain uses TRBV13 and TRBJ2-7; 10 bases are a match to TRBD2. From germline, CDR1 is PRHDT and CDR2 FYEKMQ (reference sequence). The J segment lost 0 bases and the V segment lost 2 bases, leaving 7 bases of the junction unmatched. The CDR3 consists of 17 residues. The chain's CDR3 is CASSLRAWTSGSYEQYF. CDR3 coding DNA: TGTGCCAGCAGCTTACGAGCTTGGACTAGCGGCTCCTACGAGCAGTACTTC.

This clonotype was detected ten times or more. The chain couples TRBV2 to TRBJ1-3, with D perhaps TRBD1 (5 bases). Germline CDR1 and CDR2: SNHLY and FYNNEI. V was shortened by 8 bases and J by 0 bases, with 8 bases between the two germline ends. The CDR3 spans 13 residues. The CDR3 DNA reads TGTGCCAGCGACAGAAACTCTGGAAACACCATATATTTT. Its translation is CASDRNSGNTIYF.

V gene TRBV11-3 combines with J gene TRBJ1-6; 8 bases align to TRBD1. Germline V CDR1 and CDR2: SGHNT, YENEEA. CDR3 length: 14 amino acids. Trimming cost V 4 bases and J 7 bases; bases outside gene matches: 3. The CDR3 here is CASSSQGANSPLHF. The DNA of the CDR3 is TGTGCCAGCAGCTCCCAGGGGGCAAATTCACCCCTCCACTTT.

The chain links TRBV6-5 to TRBJ1-2; no definite D call. This CDR3 is built from 13 residues. The germline V and J ends were trimmed by 8 bases and 4 bases, with 14 bases remaining between them. Germline V gene sequence: CDR1 MNHEY, CDR2 SVGAGI. In DNA, the CDR3 is TGTGCCAGCGGGCTAAGCGGGAGCTATGGCTACACCTTC. Its translation is CASGLSGSYGYTF.

The chain links TRBV9 to TRBJ2-5, with TRBD2 matching 9 bases. CDR1 is SGDLS, CDR2 YYNGEE, per germline. This CDR3 has 15 amino acids. J gave up 5 bases and V 4 bases, and 9 bases lay outside the gene matches. The CDR3 loop reads CASSQDWGLAETQYF. DNA for the CDR3: TGTGCCAGCAGCCAAGATTGGGGACTAGCCGAGACCCAGTACTTC.

V is TRBV5-1 and J is TRBJ2-7, with TRBD2 as a possible D gene (6 bases). The CDR3 extends over 13 amino acids. V was clipped by 0 bases and J by 10 bases, with 14 bases between them. CDR1 SGHRS and CDR2 YFSETQ come from the germline V gene. The CDR3 DNA follows: TGCGCCAGCAGCTTGGGTGATACGGGACTTCAGTACTTC. Amino acid sequence: CASSLGDTGLQYF.

This sequence joins TRBV10-3 and TRBJ2-2; 8 bases align to TRBD1. V was clipped by 6 bases and J by 1 base; unmatched bases: 4. Germline V gene lookup returns CDR1 ENHRY and CDR2 SYGVKD. CDR3 size: 15 residues. CDR3 in amino acids: CAISQGQGNTGELFF. In nucleotides, the CDR3 is TGTGCCATCAGCCAAGGACAGGGGAACACCGGGGAGCTGTTTTTT.

This clonotype was seen ten or more times. This chain uses TRBV15 with TRBJ1-5, with unresolved D. CDR1 is LNHNV, CDR2 YYDKDF, per germline (reference sequence). V was shortened by 7 bases and J by 3 bases, with 13 bases between the two germline ends. The CDR3 is 14 residues long. CDR3 nucleotide sequence: TGTGCCACCACCGTTCGGGGTGACAATCAGCCCCAGCATTTT. Translation: CATTVRGDNQPQHF.